Listed here is a single TCR beta chain. As yet, its antigen is unknown. This entry comes from a study of T cells in Graves' hyperthyroidism and ophthalmopathy. Regarding the study as a whole: Ophthalmopathy prediction by the model preceded onset by a median roughly 6 months.

There were TCR beta CDR3 regions amplified from RNA transcripts. Carried out on the TCR CDR3, a first-round RT-PCR used the HTBI primer set. Via MiXCR, TCRdb re-called the multiplex PCR reads, giving one row per CDR3 protein. This sample yields 300,000 to 400,000 distinct CDR3 sequences, of which about 14% are seen a single time; about 10% belongs to the top ten. V dropped 2 bases and J dropped 4 bases, with 9 bases sitting between them. The CDR3 is 15 residues long. The germline gives CDR1 LNHDA, CDR2 SQIVND (reference sequence). V and J are TRBV19 and TRBJ2-6; no definite D call. The sample consisted of blood. The sequence was obtained from a woman aged 60 to 75 with Graves' hyperthyroidism. CDR3 coding DNA: TGTGCCAGTAGTATATTGGATTCCGGGGCCAACGTCCTGACTTTC. Translated, it gives CASSILDSGANVLTF.